A few counts support the clone carrying this TCR beta chain. Original data processing: Nucleated cell counts were estimated from reference gene primer amplification. Method: immunoSEQ multiplex PCR; TCRdb's copy keeps in-frame clones and lacks some. D and trimming come from the DNA, and the V and J calls and clone size come from that table. The sample includes 300,000 to 450,000 clones, approximately 86% of them seen just once. This CDR3 has 14 residues. J lost 3 bases, V lost 7 bases, and 9 bases had no gene match. Germline V gene lookup returns CDR1 MDHEN and CDR2 SYDVKM. The sample is drawn from a study of blood T cell repertoires in COVID-19. Across the whole study: Donors in the United States, Italy and Spain gave samples during acute or convalescent COVID-19. Nucleic acid was either cDNA or gDNA, and it came from T cells, B-cell-depleted T cells, or PBMCs.

This chain joins TRBV28 and TRBJ2-7, with 7 bases aligning to TRBD1. The sample taken for sequencing was peripheral blood. The sequence was collected from a human donor in a cohort sampled during active COVID-19. CDR3 nucleotides: TGTGCCAGCAACCCACTCCGACAGGGCTACGAGCAGTACTTC. It specifies CASNPLRQGYEQYF.